This T cell receptor (beta chain) is from a study of blood T cell repertoires in COVID-19. Whole-study context: PBMCs, B-cell-depleted T cells, or T cells provided the cDNA or gDNA that made up the material.

The authors' processing: Amplification with reference gene primers provided the estimates of nucleated cell counts. The table came from immunoSEQ multiplex PCR; TCRdb's copy has only in-frame clones and leaves some out. Clone size and the V and J calls come from that table; the DNA yielded D and trimming. The sample lists about 180,000 clones; about 88% were seen once. The CDR3 length is 13 residues. J lost 3 bases, V lost 4 bases, and 1 base had no gene match. From germline, CDR1 is MDHEN and CDR2 SYDVKM. The chain employs TRBV28 and TRBJ2-5; 8 positions match TRBD1. The sequenced material came from peripheral blood. This receptor was taken from a woman in her 30s with active or convalescent COVID-19. The CDR3 nucleotides are TGTGCCAGCAGTTCGACAGGGGAAGAGACCCAGTACTTC. This sequence encodes CASSSTGEETQYF.